Below, 18 T cell receptor beta chains from the same sample are listed, as sequenced in a study of CD4 T cells in relation to SARS-CoV-2 and coronaviruses. No antigen has been assigned to these receptors. TCRdb's copy holds only in-frame clones and misses some; the assay was immunoSEQ multiplex PCR. The sample contains about 36,000 clones, roughly 83% of which appear only once. The sample taken for sequencing was naive CD4+ T cells from PBMCs, cultured in vitro. This sample's subset: naive CD4+ T cells isolated by negative enrichment. The receptors stem from an adult with COVID-19.

The chain carries TRBV7-2 and TRBJ2-1, with 9 nucleotides matching TRBD1. From germline, CDR1 is SGHTA and CDR2 FQGNSA. J lost 8 bases, V lost 5 bases, and 22 bases had no gene match. This CDR3 is 19 amino acids long. The CDR3 reads CASSPPGQGFRQIGYEQFF. In DNA, the CDR3 is TGTGCCAGCAGCCCCCCGGGACAGGGTTTTAGGCAGATAGGGTATGAGCAGTTCTTC.

J is TRBJ1-1 and V is TRBV5-1; possible D gene TRBD1, 5 bases. The germline V gene encodes CDR1 SGHRS and CDR2 YFSETQ. Trimming stripped 2 bases from V and 4 bases from J, with 9 bases between. This CDR3 has 13 amino acids. The CDR3 sequence is CASSFMGGTEAFF. CDR3 bases: TGCGCCAGCAGCTTTATGGGGGGCACTGAAGCTTTCTTT.

The V gene is TRBV11-2, the J gene TRBJ2-5; D remains ambiguous. With 4 bases removed from V and 2 bases from J, the gap between germline ends came to 5 bases. Germline V CDR1 and CDR2: SGHAT, FQNNGV. This CDR3 spans 12 amino acids. The CDR3 DNA follows: TGTGCCAGCAGCTCGACACAAGAGACCCAGTACTTC. Its protein product is CASSSTQETQYF. The variable domain in full, with the rest retrieved from reference TRBV11-2 and TRBJ2-5, is EAGVAQSPRYKIIEKRQSVAFWCNPISGHATLYWYQQILGQGPKLLIQFQNNGVVDDSQLPKDRFSAERLKGVDSTLKIQPAKLEDSAVYLCASSSTQETQYFGPGTRLLVL.

This clone was detected only once. This sequence joins TRBV28 and TRBJ1-4; D is unresolved. V lost 1 base to trimming and J lost 7 bases, with 16 bases between them. Germline V CDR1 and CDR2: MDHEN, SYDVKM. This CDR3 region has 16 residues. In nucleotides, the CDR3 is TGTGCCAGCAGTTTATTGGGGAACCCTAGCAGTGAAAAACTGTTTTTT. Translated, it gives CASSLLGNPSSEKLFF.

This clone was observed once. The chain carries TRBV28 and TRBJ2-1, with D perhaps given as TRBD1 or TRBD2 (5 bases each). V dropped 3 bases and J dropped 7 bases, with 25 bases sitting between them. Per the germline V gene, CDR1 is MDHEN and CDR2 is SYDVKM. The CDR3 spans 18 residues. DNA of the CDR3: TGTGCCAGCAGTTTTGACGGATCGTACCGACCGGGGCCGAATGAGCAGTTCTTC. Translating it yields CASSFDGSYRPGPNEQFF.

This clone has only a few counts. The genes are TRBV6-2 or TRBV6-3 and TRBJ2-1, with TRBD2 matching over 10 bases. V gave up 5 bases and J gave up 6 bases; unmatched junction bases: 7. The CDR3 is 15 residues long. Germline CDR1 is MNHEY and CDR2 is SVGEGT. CDR3 protein: CASSPGTSEVNEQFF. CDR3 DNA sequence: TGTGCCAGCAGTCCCGGGACTAGCGAGGTCAATGAGCAGTTCTTC.

The V gene is TRBV6-5, the J gene TRBJ1-4; 9 bases are a match to TRBD1. The CDR3 sequence is 14 residues long. Germline CDR1 reads MNHEY; CDR2 reads SVGAGI. Trimming at V came to 4 bases and at J to 6 bases, leaving 3 bases not matched to a gene. This CDR3 is CASSSRDRDEKLFF. CDR3 DNA: TGTGCCAGCAGTTCCCGGGACAGGGATGAAAAACTGTTTTTT.

This chain connects TRBV28 to TRBJ1-5; D may be TRBD1 (5 bases). Deletions cut 3 bases from V and 10 bases from J, with 10 bases between. The CDR3 spans 12 residues. The germline gives CDR1 MDHEN, CDR2 SYDVKM. The CDR3 region is CASSLGDPPQHF. In DNA, the CDR3 is TGTGCCAGCAGTTTGGGGGATCCTCCCCAGCATTTT.

This rearrangement joins TRBV19 to TRBJ2-1, with a weak D call TRBD2 (6 bases). The CDR3 loop spans 20 amino acids. V was cut by 1 base and J by 2 bases, with 24 bases left in between. Germline CDR1 LNHDA, CDR2 SQIVND (reference sequence). CDR3 sequence: CASSIASPWVAGNTYNEQFF. The CDR3 nucleotides read TGTGCCAGTAGTATAGCTAGCCCTTGGGTGGCGGGGAACACCTACAATGAGCAGTTCTTC.

The V call is TRBV19, the J call TRBJ2-2; D possibly corresponds to TRBD2 (7 bases). Between the trimmed V and J ends, which lost 5 bases and 3 bases, there was a span of 10 bases. Germline loops: CDR1 LNHDA, CDR2 SQIVND (reference sequence). This CDR3 contains 14 residues. CDR3 sequence: CASSGGGDTGELFF. The CDR3 region has the DNA TGTGCCAGTAGTGGGGGGGGCGACACCGGGGAGCTGTTTTTT. The variable domain in full, with the rest retrieved from reference TRBV19 and TRBJ2-2, is DGGITQSPKYLFRKEGQNVTLSCEQNLNHDAMYWYRQDPGQGLRLIYYSQIVNDFQKGDIAEGYSVSREKKESFPLTVTSAQKNPTAFYLCASSGGGDTGELFFGEGSRLTVL.

This clone showed up just once. V gene TRBV9 combines with J gene TRBJ1-2; TRBD1 is a possible D gene (5 bases). V was clipped by 0 bases and J by 6 bases, with 15 bases between them. Germline values: CDR1 SGDLS, CDR2 YYNGEE. This CDR3 has 15 residues. The CDR3 here is CASSVGVLGGDGYTF. The CDR3 DNA is TGTGCCAGCAGCGTAGGAGTACTTGGAGGGGATGGCTACACCTTC. Full variable domain (missing parts from reference TRBV9 and TRBJ1-2): DSGVTQTPKHLITATGQRVTLRCSPRSGDLSVYWYQQSLDQGLQFLIQYYNGEERAKGNILERFSAQQFPDLHSELNLSSLELGDSALYFCASSVGVLGGDGYTFGSGTRLTVV.

This chain links TRBV4-2 with TRBJ1-1, with a tentative D call TRBD1 (5 bases). This CDR3 is built from 18 residues. The germline V gene encodes CDR1 LGHNA and CDR2 YNFKEQ. Trimming took 0 bases from V and 1 from J, leaving 18 bases between them. The CDR3 reads CASSQDRGGRSANTEAFF. In DNA, the CDR3 is TGTGCCAGCAGCCAAGACCGTGGGGGAAGGTCGGCGAACACTGAAGCTTTCTTT.

The rearrangement joins TRBV5-6 to TRBJ2-6, with a possible D match to TRBD1 (6 bases). This CDR3 region has 15 residues. Per germline, CDR1 SGHDT and CDR2 YYEEEE. Trimming cost V 2 bases and J 1 base, with 7 bases left between them. The CDR3 reads CASSFDRSGANVLTF. In nucleotides, the CDR3 is TGTGCCAGCAGCTTCGACAGGTCTGGGGCCAACGTCCTGACTTTC.

The chain employs TRBV9 and TRBJ1-3, with D unclear. Trimming stripped 4 bases from V and 0 bases from J, with 11 bases between. CDR1 and CDR2 (germline): SGDLS, YYNGEE. This CDR3 contains 15 residues. CDR3 coding DNA: TGTGCCAGCAGCCCACACCAGAGCTCTGGAAACACCATATATTTT. It is translated as CASSPHQSSGNTIYF. Full variable domain (remainder filled in from reference TRBV9 and TRBJ1-3): DSGVTQTPKHLITATGQRVTLRCSPRSGDLSVYWYQQSLDQGLQFLIQYYNGEERAKGNILERFSAQQFPDLHSELNLSSLELGDSALYFCASSPHQSSGNTIYFGEGSWLTVV.

The chain employs TRBV11-2 and TRBJ2-1; no clear D. Trimming cost V 6 bases and J 0 bases, with 24 bases left between them. In germline, CDR1 is SGHAT, CDR2 FQNNGV. This CDR3 region has 19 residues. The CDR3 sequence is CASSSLQIRRISSYNEQFF. The CDR3 bases are TGTGCCAGCAGTAGTCTCCAGATTCGCCGAATAAGCTCCTACAATGAGCAGTTCTTC.

The chain couples TRBV2 to TRBJ2-3; 9 positions agree with TRBD2. CDR3 size: 15 residues. The germline V gene encodes CDR1 SNHLY and CDR2 FYNNEI. Unmatched junction bases numbered 6, after V lost 6 bases and J lost 2 bases. CDR3: CASREASGITDTQYF. The CDR3 region has the DNA TGTGCCAGCAGGGAGGCTAGCGGGATCACAGATACGCAGTATTTT.

The chain uses TRBV5-1 and TRBJ2-3; 7 nucleotides align to TRBD2. CDR3 length equals 15 residues. V lost 4 bases and J lost 3; bases outside the gene matches: 8. Germline assignment: CDR1 SGHRS and CDR2 YFSETQ. The chain's CDR3 is CASSPNSGYTDTQYF. The CDR3 bases are TGCGCCAGCAGCCCGAATAGCGGGTATACAGATACGCAGTATTTT.

This rearrangement joins TRBV2 to TRBJ2-6; either TRBD1 or TRBD2 may fit D (5 bases each). CDR1 is SNHLY, CDR2 FYNNEI, per germline. The CDR3 has 14 residues. Deletions cut 8 bases from V and 4 bases from J, with 12 bases between. CDR3 region: CASAGSWGANVLTF. The CDR3, as DNA: TGTGCCAGCGCAGGGAGTTGGGGGGCCAACGTCCTGACTTTC.